A selection of T cell receptor beta chains follows, all from one sample in a study of response to subunit inactivated influenza vaccine. TCRdb reanalysed the RT-PCR reads using MiXCR and keeps one entry per CDR3 protein. The sample holds 650,000 to 850,000 distinct CDR3 sequences; approximately 14% are singletons and the top ten take 6.5% to 8.5%. Sequencing used PBMCs from blood, obtained around 15 days before vaccination. These receptors originate from a man aged 50-60 years who received an inactivated influenza vaccine. Each CDR3 is given with its conserved first and last residue. D genes are given only for firm matches. Size tells how often a clone was seen (once, few, many) or the class of an expanded clone, and some rows leave it out.

.	TRBJ1-6	TRBV10-3	.	13	TGTGCCATCAGTTTTGCAGACAATTCACCCCTCCACTTT	CAISFADNSPLHF
TRBD2	TRBJ2-2	TRBV20-1	many	16	TGCAGTGCTAGATCCCTAGCGGGAACGAACACCGGGGAGCTGTTTTTT	CSARSLAGTNTGELFF
.	TRBJ2-1	TRBV5-1	few	13	TGCGCCAGCAGCTTGCCCAGGACAGAACTTCAGTTCTTC	CASSLPRTELQFF
.	TRBJ2-5	TRBV5-1	few	17	TGCGCCAGCAGCCTGCAACCCCTTCGGGACATACAAGAGACCCAGTACTTC	CASSLQPLRDIQETQYF
.	TRBJ1-4	TRBV12-3/TRBV12-4	many	17	TGTGCCAGCAGTTTAGGGGGACCGTCTGCAACTAATGAAAAACTGTTTTTT	CASSLGGPSATNEKLFF
.	TRBJ1-5	TRBV7-2	.	16	TGTGCCAGCAGCTTATTCAGGGAAGTGAGCAATCAGCCCCAGCATTTT	CASSLFREVSNQPQHF
.	TRBJ1-5	TRBV7-9	few	12	TGTGCCAGCAGCTTAGATGGTCCAGTACAGCATTTT	CASSLDGPVQHF
TRBD1	TRBJ2-7	TRBV20-1	few	14	TGCAGTGCGTACCGGGACAGGTCCTCCTACGAGCAGTACTTC	CSAYRDRSSYEQYF
.	TRBJ2-3	TRBV11-3	few	15	TGTGCCAGCAGTCCCCCGGGCGGTTCCGCAGATACGCAGTATTTT	CASSPPGGSADTQYF
.	TRBJ2-2	TRBV5-1	many	15	TGCGCCAGCAGCGCCCGGCGGGGGAACACCGGGGAGCTGTTTTTT	CASSARRGNTGELFF
.	TRBJ2-7	TRBV7-2	.	16	TGTGCCAGCAGCTTAGCGACTGGACACGGCTCCTACGAGCAGTACTTC	CASSLATGHGSYEQYF
.	TRBJ2-7	TRBV15	many	13	TGTGCCACCAGCAGAGATATGATGGGGGAGCAGTACTTC	CATSRDMMGEQYF
.	TRBJ2-1	TRBV6-5	.	15	TGTGCCAGCAGTTCCGGACCGCTCACTGGCAATGAGCAGTTCTTC	CASSSGPLTGNEQFF
.	TRBJ2-2	TRBV5-1	few	16	TGCGCCAGCAGCTGGGACTGGCCGGCGAACACCGGGGAGCTGTTTTTT	CASSWDWPANTGELFF
TRBD2	TRBJ2-1	TRBV19	once	15	TGTGCCAGTAACCTCGGGGGGAGTAGTTACAATGAGCAGTTCTTC	CASNLGGSSYNEQFF
TRBD1	TRBJ2-1	TRBV6-2/TRBV6-3	few	16	TGTGCCATCGCAATTCGACAGGGGCTGCGTGTCGATGAGCAGTTCTTC	CAIAIRQGLRVDEQFF
.	TRBJ2-1	TRBV5-1	once	17	TGCGCCAGCAGCTTGGATATAAGGGGACAAGATGACAATGAGCAGTTCTTC	CASSLDIRGQDDNEQFF
TRBD1	TRBJ2-7	TRBV5-1	.	13	TGCGCCAGCCGGCGACAGGGGGCGGACGAGCAGTACTTC	CASRRQGADEQYF
TRBD1	TRBJ1-2	TRBV12-3/TRBV12-4	few	14	TGTGCCAGCAGCCAACAGGGGGTGGTATATGGCTACACCTTC	CASSQQGVVYGYTF
.	TRBJ2-3	TRBV5-1	.	15	TGCGCCAGCAGCTTGGACACCCCGGGCACAGATACGCAGTATTTT	CASSLDTPGTDTQYF
.	TRBJ2-7	TRBV9	.	14	TGTGCCAGCAGCTTCCGGGACAACTCCTACGAGCAGTACTTC	CASSFRDNSYEQYF
.	TRBJ1-1	TRBV12-3/TRBV12-4	few	14	TGTGCCAGCAGTTTAGCGCGGTCGGCACTGGAGGCTTTCTTT	CASSLARSALEAFF
.	TRBJ2-2	TRBV29-1	.	14	TGCAGCGGTCACCCGGGGTGGGGATTGGGGGAGCTGTTTTTT	CSGHPGWGLGELFF
.	TRBJ2-7	TRBV29-1	few	13	TGCAGCGTTGGAGGGCAGGGGTCCTACGAGCAGTACTTC	CSVGGQGSYEQYF
TRBD1	TRBJ2-3	TRBV7-9	few	15	TGTGCCAGCAGCTTATTCAGGGGGCCCGCAGATACGCAGTATTTT	CASSLFRGPADTQYF
.	TRBJ2-5	TRBV21-1	.	15	TGTGCCAGCAGCAAAAGGGCGTTCAGGCCGGAGACCCAGTACTTC	CASSKRAFRPETQYF
.	TRBJ1-5	TRBV12-3/TRBV12-4	many	13	TGTGCCAGCAGTTTTTTCACCAATCAGCCCCAGCATTTT	CASSFFTNQPQHF
.	TRBJ2-7	TRBV29-1	.	14	TGCAGCGTAACGACCGGGACATTTTCCTACGAGCAGTACTTC	CSVTTGTFSYEQYF
.	TRBJ1-1	TRBV5-1	.	14	TGCGCCAGCAGCTGGACCGACCCGAACACTGAAGCTTTCTTT	CASSWTDPNTEAFF
.	TRBJ2-4	TRBV2	.	14	TGTAGTTACGCGCTGGGGCAGGGTCAGAACATTCAGTACTTC	CSYALGQGQNIQYF
.	TRBJ2-1	TRBV29-1	many	13	TGCAGCGTTGAAGATCTAGGGATCGATGAGCAGTTCTTC	CSVEDLGIDEQFF
.	TRBJ2-5	TRBV28	few	13	TGTGCCAGCAGCTCTCTGACAGAAGAGACCCAGTACTTC	CASSSLTEETQYF
TRBD2	TRBJ2-1	TRBV24-1	many	17	TGTGCCACCAGTGACCGTCGGACTAGCGGAGCCTACAATGAGCAGTTCTTC	CATSDRRTSGAYNEQFF
TRBD1	TRBJ2-1	TRBV4-2	few	17	TGTGCCAGCAGCCAAGTTTGGGGGGGACAGGGGGCGATGGAGCAGTTCTTC	CASSQVWGGQGAMEQFF
TRBD1	TRBJ2-7	TRBV6-5	.	12	TGTGCCAGCACCCGGGGACAGGGAGAGCAGTACTTC	CASTRGQGEQYF
.	TRBJ2-1	TRBV24-1	few	16	TGTGCCACCAGTGATTTGAGTGGTCAGGGGCGGAATGAGCAGTTCTTC	CATSDLSGQGRNEQFF
TRBD1	TRBJ2-3	TRBV9	.	17	TGTGCCAGCAGCGTAGAGGGCAGGGGGCGAGGAGCAGATACGCAGTATTTT	CASSVEGRGRGADTQYF
TRBD2	TRBJ2-1	TRBV5-1	.	18	TGCGCCAGCAGCCACCCGCGGCTAGCGGGAGGGAAGTACAATGAGCAGTTCTTC	CASSHPRLAGGKYNEQFF
.	TRBJ2-5	TRBV12-3/TRBV12-4	.	14	TGTGCCAGCAAGGCCTACGGAACCCAAGAGACCCAGTACTTC	CASKAYGTQETQYF
.	TRBJ2-6	TRBV20-1	few	13	TGCAGTGGGCAAGACAGGGGGGCCAACGTCCTGACTTTC	CSGQDRGANVLTF
.	TRBJ2-7	TRBV5-1	.	13	TGCGCCAGCAGCTTGGCCGGCTACAATGAGCAGTACTTC	CASSLAGYNEQYF
.	TRBJ2-3	TRBV6-1	few	13	TGTGCCAGCAGGGGTCTCGGAACAGATACGCAGTATTTT	CASRGLGTDTQYF
.	TRBJ2-1	TRBV5-1	few	17	TGCGCCAGCAGCTTGGCCTTAGGGAATCCCTCCTACAATGAGCAGTTCTTC	CASSLALGNPSYNEQFF
.	TRBJ2-7	TRBV5-6	.	14	TGTGCCAGCAGCTGGGGAGGGGGCTCCTACGAGCAGTACTTC	CASSWGGGSYEQYF
.	TRBJ2-2	TRBV11-2	.	13	TGTGCCAGCAGCTTGGGCAGGCTCGGGGAGCTGTTTTTT	CASSLGRLGELFF
TRBD1	TRBJ2-6	TRBV28	few	16	TGTGCCAGCAGGACAGGGGGTTCGGGTGGGGCCAACGTCCTGACTTTC	CASRTGGSGGANVLTF
TRBD1	TRBJ2-1	TRBV20-1	few	14	TGCAGTGCAGTACCGGGACAGGGACACAATGAGCAGTTCTTC	CSAVPGQGHNEQFF
.	TRBJ2-1	TRBV20-1	.	14	TGCAGTGCCCTCGTCGGCACCTCCTACAATGAGCAGTTCTTC	CSALVGTSYNEQFF
.	TRBJ1-1	TRBV9	few	14	TGTGCCAGCAGCGTGGTAGAGATAAGCACTGAAGCTTTCTTT	CASSVVEISTEAFF
TRBD1	TRBJ2-7	TRBV24-1	many	15	TGTGCCACCAGTGATCCCCGAAGACAGGGAGACGAGCAGTACTTC	CATSDPRRQGDEQYF
.	TRBJ2-1	TRBV18	many	15	TGTGCCAGCTCACCAAGGGGGAACTCCTACAATGAGCAGTTCTTC	CASSPRGNSYNEQFF
.	TRBJ2-2	TRBV5-1	many	14	TGCGCCAGCAAACAGGACAGTAACACCGGGGAGCTGTTTTTT	CASKQDSNTGELFF
.	TRBJ2-1	TRBV14	many	16	TGTGCCAGCAGCCAAGGGGCCCCGGGACCCTACAATGAGCAGTTCTTC	CASSQGAPGPYNEQFF
TRBD1	TRBJ1-6	TRBV5-1	.	15	TGCGCCAGCAGCCGCTGGACAGGAAATAATTCACCCCTCCACTTT	CASSRWTGNNSPLHF